The 20 T cell receptor beta chains below were found in one sample sequenced in a study of patients and donors after allogeneic stem cell transplantation. MiXCR, run by TCRdb on the RT-PCR reads, gives a single entry per CDR3 protein. The table lists more than 850,000 distinct CDR3 sequences, about a sixth of them singletons, with 6% in the top ten. The sequenced sample consisted of blood, either unsorted or a sorted T cell fraction (not recorded which). The receptors originated from a human donor who was either an allogeneic HSCT recipient or a stem cell or donor lymphocyte infusion donor (not recorded which). It is not recorded whose cells these are; they may come from a transplant donor.

The gene calls are TRBV6-1 and TRBJ1-5, with 8 bases fitting TRBD1. V shed 6 bases, J shed 11 bases, and the junction held 9 bases outside the gene matches. This CDR3 has 13 residues. Germline values: CDR1 MNHNS, CDR2 SASEGT. CDR3 protein: CASRRDIQGAQHF. The CDR3 DNA reads as TGTGCCAGCAGACGCGATATACAGGGGGCCCAGCATTTT.

V usage is TRBV20-1 and J usage is TRBJ1-6, with unresolved D. From germline, CDR1 is DFQATT and CDR2 SNEGSKA (reference sequence). V was clipped by 4 bases and J by 7 bases, with 17 bases between them. This CDR3 is built from 15 residues. DNA for the CDR3: TGCAGTGCTAAAAGAACGATAACCGGGAATTCACCCCTCCACTTT. Its protein product is CSAKRTITGNSPLHF.

This clonotype has only a few counts. The chain couples TRBV5-6 to TRBJ2-1, with D hard to call. CDR3 length equals 11 residues. Germline CDR1 SGHDT, CDR2 YYEEEE. V was clipped by 2 bases and J by 8 bases, with 5 bases between them. The CDR3 nucleotides read TGTGCCAGCAGCTTTATCCATGAGCAGTTCTTC. Translated, it gives CASSFIHEQFF. Full variable domain (outside the CDR3, taken from reference TRBV5-6 and TRBJ2-1): DAGVTQSPTHLIKTRGQQVTLRCSPKSGHDTVSWYQQALGQGPQFIFQYYEEEERQRGNFPDRFSGHQFPNYSSELNVNALLLGDSALYLCASSFIHEQFFGPGTRLTVL.

The chain carries TRBV20-1 and TRBJ2-7; D is unclear. The germline V gene encodes CDR1 DFQATT and CDR2 SNEGSKA (reference sequence). The CDR3 contains 13 residues. Trimming shortened V by 3 bases and J by 3 bases, and 12 bases separated the two germline ends. The CDR3 region is CSARGQNLYEQYF. In nucleotides, the CDR3 is TGCAGTGCTAGGGGCCAGAACCTCTACGAGCAGTACTTC.

This clonotype has a handful of counts. The chain carries TRBV12-3 or TRBV12-4 and TRBJ1-2; 9 nucleotides line up with TRBD1. The CDR3 extends over 14 amino acids. The junction had 10 bases not matched to a gene; V was cut back by 6 bases and J by 8 bases. CDR3 sequence: CASSSPGQGGGYTF. CDR3 bases: TGTGCCAGCAGCTCCCCGGGACAGGGAGGAGGCTACACCTTC.

This clonotype was seen only a few times. The rearrangement joins TRBV6-5 to TRBJ1-1; 9 positions agree with TRBD1. Germline CDR1 is MNHEY and CDR2 is SVGAGI. J gave up 5 bases and V 6 bases, and 4 bases lay outside the gene matches. The CDR3 is made up of 13 amino acids. For the CDR3, the DNA is TGTGCCAGCAGATACAGGGGGCGGACTGAAGCTTTCTTT. Amino acids: CASRYRGRTEAFF.

This clonotype was seen a few times. V gene TRBV12-3 or TRBV12-4 combines with J gene TRBJ2-1, with D perhaps matching TRBD1 or TRBD2 (5 bases each). The CDR3 extends over 13 amino acids. Trimming removed 3 bases from V and 15 bases from J, with 18 bases in between. CDR3 DNA: TGTGCCAGCAGTTTGGGCACCGAGGGGAAAACGTTCTTC. This sequence encodes CASSLGTEGKTFF.

This clonotype has at least ten counts. The V and J genes are TRBV29-1 and TRBJ2-7; D gene ambiguous. Germline V lookup: CDR1 SQVTM, CDR2 ANQGSEA. The CDR3 is made up of 11 amino acids. With 6 bases removed from V and 0 bases from J, the gap between germline ends came to 6 bases. The CDR3 spells CSVRSSYEQYF. In DNA, the CDR3 is TGCAGCGTGCGGAGCTCCTACGAGCAGTACTTC.

This chain's CDR3 is CASSPNRKYYEQYF. In DNA, the CDR3 is TGTGCCAGCTCACCAAACAGGAAATACTACGAGCAGTACTTC. The chain links TRBV18 to TRBJ2-7; TRBD1 is a possible D gene (5 bases). CDR3 length: 14 amino acids. Between the trimmed V and J ends, which lost 2 bases and 3 bases, there was a span of 11 bases. Germline values: CDR1 KGHSH, CDR2 LQKENI.

The V gene is TRBV5-6, the J gene TRBJ2-3; D is perhaps TRBD2 (5 bases). Germline V gene data show CDR1 as SGHDT and CDR2 as YYEEEE. V was cut by 2 bases and J by 0 bases, with 10 bases left in between. This CDR3 region has 15 residues. CDR3 DNA: TGTGCCAGCAGCTTCAAAGGGAGAAGCACAGATACGCAGTATTTT. Translation: CASSFKGRSTDTQYF.

This clonotype appeared a few times. This sequence joins TRBV6-1 and TRBJ1-2; D gene uncertain. Trimming cost V 4 bases and J 2 bases, with 11 bases left between them. In germline, CDR1 is MNHNS, CDR2 SASEGT. The CDR3 length is 14 residues. CDR3 in amino acids: CASSAASKNYGYTF. The CDR3 coding sequence is TGTGCCAGCAGTGCCGCCAGTAAGAACTATGGCTACACCTTC.

The CDR3 DNA reads TGTGCCAGCAGCTTTTTAGATAATTCACCCCTCCACTTT. Its protein is CASSFLDNSPLHF. This chain connects TRBV7-2 to TRBJ1-6, with D hard to call. V was pared by 3 bases and J by 5 bases, with 5 bases between. CDR1 is SGHTA, CDR2 FQGNSA, per germline. The CDR3 spans 13 residues.

The genes are TRBV11-2 and TRBJ2-3; D perhaps matches TRBD2 (6 bases). The V gene's germline CDR1 is SGHAT and CDR2 FQNNGV. V lost 4 bases to trimming and J lost 6 bases, with 17 bases between them. The CDR3 totals 15 residues. The CDR3 DNA reads as TGTGCCAGCAGCTCCGGACTGCGGGACGGGGATACGCAGTATTTT. Translation: CASSSGLRDGDTQYF. The entire variable domain, with the rest obtained from reference TRBV11-2 and TRBJ2-3, is as follows: EAGVAQSPRYKIIEKRQSVAFWCNPISGHATLYWYQQILGQGPKLLIQFQNNGVVDDSQLPKDRFSAERLKGVDSTLKIQPAKLEDSAVYLCASSSGLRDGDTQYFGPGTRLTVL.

The chain is built from TRBV5-1 and TRBJ1-5, with D tentatively TRBD1 (6 bases). Germline values: CDR1 SGHRS, CDR2 YFSETQ. V was shortened by 3 bases and J by 0 bases, with 10 bases between the two germline ends. CDR3 size: 15 residues. The CDR3, as DNA: TGCGCCAGCAGCTCCGGACAGAATAGCAATCAGCCCCAGCATTTT. Translating it yields CASSSGQNSNQPQHF.

The table lists this clonotype with a few counts. This rearrangement joins TRBV28 to TRBJ2-7; D gene uncertain. Trimming stripped 6 bases from V and 2 bases from J, with 14 bases between. The CDR3 has 14 amino acids. The germline V gene encodes CDR1 MDHEN and CDR2 SYDVKM. CDR3 residues: CASRPDLTPYEQYF. The DNA of the CDR3 is TGTGCCAGCAGACCCGATTTGACACCCTACGAGCAGTACTTC.

This chain joins TRBV12-3 or TRBV12-4 and TRBJ1-1, with a possible D match to TRBD1 (5 bases). This CDR3 is built from 15 residues. V was cut by 2 bases and J by 3 bases, with 13 bases left in between. CDR3 sequence (DNA): TGTGCCAGCAGTTTATGGCAGGGACTTTACACTGAAGCTTTCTTT. It yields the protein CASSLWQGLYTEAFF.

The chain carries TRBV4-3 and TRBJ2-7; D remains unclear. The V gene lost 0 bases and the J gene lost 0 bases, with 9 bases spanning the gap. Germline lookup yields CDR1 LGHNA and CDR2 YSLEER. This CDR3 is built from 15 residues. CDR3 region: CASSQDPGVSYEQYF. DNA of the CDR3: TGCGCCAGCAGCCAAGACCCTGGAGTCTCCTACGAGCAGTACTTC.

Only a few counts were recorded for this clonotype. J is TRBJ1-6 and V is TRBV4-1, with TRBD1 matching 7 bases. V shed 4 bases, J shed 8 bases, and the junction held 8 bases outside the gene matches. This CDR3 is 15 amino acids long. Per the germline V gene, CDR1 is MGHRA and CDR2 is YSYEKL. The CDR3 DNA reads TGCGCCAGCAGCCCCTACGGGACAGCGGATTCACCCCTCCACTTT. This gives the protein CASSPYGTADSPLHF.

The CDR3, as DNA: TGTGCCAGCAGCTTAGTACCTGAGAATCAGCCCCAGCATTTT. The encoded protein is CASSLVPENQPQHF. The chain combines TRBV7-2 with TRBJ1-5; D unclear. Germline V gene lookup returns CDR1 SGHTA and CDR2 FQGNSA. This CDR3 comprises 14 residues. V gave up 1 base and J gave up 4 bases, with 8 bases separating them.

The chain links TRBV3-1 to TRBJ2-1; 8 bases are shared with TRBD2. The CDR3 totals 14 residues. The ends lost 5 bases at V and 8 bases at J; junction bases unmatched: 8. Germline lookup yields CDR1 LGHDT and CDR2 YNNKEL (reference sequence). CDR3 DNA: TGTGCCAGCAGCGCCTCGGGAGGGCCTCATGAGCAGTTCTTC. Amino acids: CASSASGGPHEQFF.